A selection of T cell receptor beta chains follows, all from one sample in a study of blood T cell repertoires in COVID-19. Here immunoSEQ multiplex PCR was the method, and the copy in TCRdb shows in-frame clones only, minus some. The sample yields approximately 230,000 clones, about 88% seen once. Sample: peripheral blood. The receptors come from a woman between 40 and 55 years old who had recovered from COVID-19. Both conserved end residues are trimmed from each CDR3.

J: TRBJ2-5; V: TRBV5-5; CDR3: ASSLTGVETQY
J: TRBJ2-2; V: TRBV19; CDR3: ASSRSSAGELF
J: TRBJ2-7; V: TRBV4-1; CDR3: ASSQEEGALREQY
J: TRBJ2-1; V: TRBV7-9; CDR3: ASSFRDRDF
J: TRBJ2-1; V: TRBV7-9; CDR3: ASSPGLAGGHEQF
J: TRBJ1-2; V: TRBV6-1; CDR3: ASSETRGNHGYT
J: TRBJ2-7; V: TRBV19; CDR3: ASSSKDMAFGQY
J: TRBJ1-2; V: TRBV5-1; CDR3: ASSLAGTGSHGYT
J: TRBJ2-5; V: TRBV18; CDR3: ASSLGIQETQY
J: TRBJ2-1; V: TRBV19; CDR3: ASSPLAGVREQF
J: TRBJ1-6; V: TRBV6-5; CDR3: ASSYSGVGSPLH
J: TRBJ1-6; V: TRBV9; CDR3: ASSFRTGENSPLH
J: TRBJ1-2; V: TRBV19; CDR3: ASSSLTEQLFYGYT
J: TRBJ2-3; V: TRBV10-3; CDR3: AISESPSGGTDTQY
J: TRBJ2-1; V: TRBV3-1/TRBV3-2; CDR3: ASSQGDRPNEQF
J: TRBJ1-1; V: TRBV1; CDR3: TSSQELGQEDMNTEAF
J: TRBJ1-2; V: TRBV19; CDR3: ASSDPIRVFSYT
J: TRBJ1-5; V: TRBV28; CDR3: ASSRSSVSNQPQH
J: TRBJ2-7; V: TRBV15; CDR3: ATSRSEGGSSYEQY
J: TRBJ2-7; V: TRBV9; CDR3: ASSAGNGLGAYEQY
J: TRBJ1-5; V: TRBV27; CDR3: ASSDLGDQPQH
J: TRBJ2-5; V: TRBV7-8; CDR3: ASSPSGETQY
J: TRBJ2-7; V: TRBV28; CDR3: ASSLRWAVRNYEQY
J: TRBJ2-5; V: TRBV5-6; CDR3: ASSPGTGGETQY
J: TRBJ2-7; V: TRBV4-2; CDR3: ASSQDGHEQY
J: TRBJ1-4; V: TRBV10-3; CDR3: AISESIQVNEKLF
J: TRBJ2-3; V: TRBV6-5; CDR3: ASSWAGNTDTQY
J: TRBJ2-1; V: TRBV18; CDR3: ASSRGAGVSHNEQF
J: TRBJ1-1; V: TRBV6-2/TRBV6-3; CDR3: ASSYAGIPEAF
J: TRBJ2-7; V: TRBV10-3; CDR3: AISSSDSPYEQY
J: TRBJ2-7; V: TRBV19; CDR3: ASKPAGQTYEQY
J: TRBJ2-2; V: TRBV4-3; CDR3: ASSQAPSGTDTGELF
J: TRBJ2-1; V: TRBV2; CDR3: ASSEGQGNFDEQF
J: TRBJ1-1; V: TRBV4-2; CDR3: ASSQLPGDTEAF
J: TRBJ2-4; V: TRBV30; CDR3: AWSTGRAKNIQY
J: TRBJ1-4; V: TRBV28; CDR3: ASTDRDEKLF
J: TRBJ1-1; V: TRBV18; CDR3: ASSVQGYTEAF
J: TRBJ1-1; V: TRBV19; CDR3: ASIGGEAHTEAF